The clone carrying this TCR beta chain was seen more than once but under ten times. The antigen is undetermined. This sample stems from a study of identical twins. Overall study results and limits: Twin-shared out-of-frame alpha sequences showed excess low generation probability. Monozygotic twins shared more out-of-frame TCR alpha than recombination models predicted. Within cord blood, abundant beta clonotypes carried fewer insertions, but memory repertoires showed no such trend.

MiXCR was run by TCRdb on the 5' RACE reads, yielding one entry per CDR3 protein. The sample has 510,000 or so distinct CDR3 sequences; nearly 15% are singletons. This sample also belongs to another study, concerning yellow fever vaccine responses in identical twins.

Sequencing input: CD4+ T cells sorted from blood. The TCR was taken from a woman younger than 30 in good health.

For the CDR3, the DNA is TGTGCCAGCAGTTCGACCTCCCACCGCGCAGATACGCAGTATTTT. Protein: CASSSTSHRADTQYF. The chain uses TRBV12-3 or TRBV12-4 and TRBJ2-3; D gene unclear. The CDR3 is made up of 15 amino acids. Trimming took 4 bases from V and 4 from J, leaving 15 bases between them.